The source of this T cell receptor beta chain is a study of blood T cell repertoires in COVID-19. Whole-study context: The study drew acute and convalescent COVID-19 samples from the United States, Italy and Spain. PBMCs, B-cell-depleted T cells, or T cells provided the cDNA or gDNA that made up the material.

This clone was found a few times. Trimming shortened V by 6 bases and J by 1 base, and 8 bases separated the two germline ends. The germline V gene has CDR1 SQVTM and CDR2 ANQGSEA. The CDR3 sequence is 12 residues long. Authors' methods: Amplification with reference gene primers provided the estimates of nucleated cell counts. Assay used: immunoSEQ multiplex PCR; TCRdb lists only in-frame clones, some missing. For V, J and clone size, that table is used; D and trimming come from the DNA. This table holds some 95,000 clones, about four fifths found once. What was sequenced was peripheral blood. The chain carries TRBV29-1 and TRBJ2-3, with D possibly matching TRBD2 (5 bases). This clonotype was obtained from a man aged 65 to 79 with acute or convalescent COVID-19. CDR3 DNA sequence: TGCAGCGTCCCCGGGGGCACAGATACGCAGTATTTT. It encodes CSVPGGTDTQYF.